The subject of this entry is one T cell receptor beta chain. The CDR3 runs to 11 residues. Between the trimmed V and J ends, which lost 3 bases and 6 bases, there was a span of 5 bases. Germline CDR1 is DFQATT and CDR2 is SNEGSKA (reference sequence). The record originates from a study of blood T cells in healthy people across ages. The total RNA that was extracted per sample amounted to at least 5.5 micrograms. PCR was performed a second time for about 7 to 11 cycles using a sample-barcoded 5' primer and a J-beta primer mix. Each CDR3 protein is one row after TCRdb ran MiXCR on the 5' RACE reads. Of some 710,000 distinct CDR3 sequences detected, around a fifth appear once; the ten largest clones hold roughly 22%.

This chain connects TRBV20-1 to TRBJ2-2; D not certain. The sequence came from a man between 65 and 80 years old in good health. Input material: blood. The CDR3 is CSASWAGELFF. CDR3 sequence (DNA): TGCAGTGCTAGTTGGGCCGGGGAGCTGTTTTTT.